A single sample gave rise to the 29 T cell receptor beta chains below, sequenced in a study of T cell responses to AZD1222 COVID-19 vaccine. Some clones are missing from TCRdb's copy, which holds only in-frame ones; the method was immunoSEQ multiplex PCR. The sample contains some 140,000 clones, about 87% of which appear only once. The sequencing used peripheral blood, collected on day 0 of AZD1222 vaccination. The receptors were sampled from an adult in good health.

The CDR3 coding sequence is TGTGCCAGCGTCCAAGGTTTCGGGTACGAGCAGTACTTC. Translation: CASVQGFGYEQYF. The chain joins TRBV6-6 to TRBJ2-7; the D is unclear. The CDR3 sequence is 13 residues long. V was pared by 8 bases and J by 4 bases, with 15 bases between. Per the germline V gene, CDR1 is MNHNY and CDR2 is SVGAGI (reference sequence).

The V and J genes are TRBV10-2 and TRBJ2-7, with 9 bases fitting TRBD1. Looked up from germline, CDR1 is WSHSY and CDR2 is SAAADI. V was pared by 0 bases and J by 5 bases, with 5 bases of the junction left unmatched. The CDR3 sequence is 15 residues long. In DNA form, the CDR3 reads TGCGCCAGCAGTGAGTCAAGGACAGGGGTACACGAGCAGTACTTC. Translated: CASSESRTGVHEQYF.

The chain links TRBV9 to TRBJ2-2; D possibly corresponds to TRBD2 (6 bases). This CDR3 has 16 residues. Per germline, CDR1 SGDLS and CDR2 YYNGEE. V was clipped by 4 bases and J by 4 bases, with 17 bases between them. The CDR3 spells CASSPRGRAGTGELFF. CDR3 sequence (DNA): TGTGCCAGCAGCCCGCGGGGACGGGCCGGCACCGGGGAGCTGTTTTTT.

This clone was recorded only once. V gene TRBV5-1 combines with J gene TRBJ2-6; D is possibly TRBD1 (5 bases). V lost 0 bases, J lost 1 base, and 11 bases lay in between. CDR3 size: 17 residues. Germline V gene sequence: CDR1 SGHRS, CDR2 YFSETQ. In nucleotides, the CDR3 is TGCGCCAGCAGCTTGGGGGCAGGGCTTTCTGGGGCCAACGTCCTGACTTTC. Protein sequence: CASSLGAGLSGANVLTF.

The CDR3 DNA sequence: TGTGCCACCAGTGATTTGGACAGGGGGCATCCCCACAATGAGCAGTTCTTC. Protein: CATSDLDRGHPHNEQFF. The chain links TRBV24-1 to TRBJ2-1; 10 positions match TRBD1. The CDR3 is made up of 17 amino acids. The J segment lost 5 bases and the V segment lost 0 bases, leaving 6 bases of the junction unmatched. CDR1 and CDR2 (germline): KGHDR, SFDVKD.

Here the CDR3 reads CASPEDRGFFSNSSQPQHF. The CDR3 bases are TGTGCCAGCCCCGAGGACAGGGGATTCTTCAGTAACTCTAGTCAGCCCCAGCATTTT. This chain uses TRBV27 with TRBJ1-5; 9 bases agree with TRBD1. The germline V gene encodes CDR1 MNHEY and CDR2 SMNVEV (reference sequence). Losses at the gene ends were 8 bases for V and 6 bases for J; bases not matched to a gene: 23. The CDR3 runs to 19 residues.

J is TRBJ1-1 and V is TRBV6-5; D gene ambiguous. Per the germline V gene, CDR1 is MNHEY and CDR2 is SVGAGI. This CDR3 has 15 amino acids. The V gene lost 4 bases and the J gene lost 3 bases, with 15 bases spanning the gap. CDR3 sequence (DNA): TGTGCCAGCAGTTCGGGCCTAGGGAGGCACACTGAAGCTTTCTTT. It encodes CASSSGLGRHTEAFF.

Comment on this clone: At the DNA level, this CDR3 is encoded by other sequences in the same sample as well. The chain combines TRBV27 with TRBJ2-7, with a weak D call TRBD1 (6 bases). In germline, CDR1 is MNHEY, CDR2 SMNVEV (reference sequence). This CDR3 is built from 13 residues. The V end lost 2 bases, the J end lost 1 base, and 6 bases lay between the germline ends. The chain's CDR3 is CASSLGQSYEQYF. CDR3 coding DNA: TGTGCCAGCAGTTTAGGACAGTCCTACGAGCAGTACTTC.

The V gene is TRBV28, the J gene TRBJ1-4; 7 bases map to TRBD1. Germline-derived CDR1 and CDR2 are MDHEN and SYDVKM. This CDR3 is built from 14 residues. With 6 bases clipped from V and 7 bases from J, the junction kept 8 bases outside the gene matches. The CDR3 here is CASRSRAGGEKLFF. The CDR3 coding sequence is TGTGCCAGCAGATCCCGGGCAGGGGGTGAAAAACTGTTTTTT.

The chain recombines TRBV11-2 with TRBJ1-1; no firm D call. CDR1 is SGHAT and CDR2 is FQNNGV in the germline V gene. V shed 6 bases and J shed 5 bases, with 13 bases lying between them. This CDR3 has 13 residues. CDR3 sequence (DNA): TGTGCCAGCAGTCCGAGGCAGGTGACTGAAGCTTTCTTT. It is translated as CASSPRQVTEAFF.

This chain links TRBV27 with TRBJ1-6, with unresolved D. CDR1 and CDR2 from the germline V gene are MNHEY and SMNVEV (reference sequence). The CDR3 has 16 residues. Trimming left V 3 bases short and J 3 bases short, with 12 bases between. Here the CDR3 DNA reads TGTGCCAGCAGTTTCTACTCTATAAACTATAATTCACCCCTCCACTTT. Translated, it gives CASSFYSINYNSPLHF.

In nucleotides, the CDR3 is TGTGCCAGCAGTAGAGGGGGAGCTAACTATGGCTACACCTTC. As protein: CASSRGGANYGYTF. The chain recombines TRBV6-5 with TRBJ1-2; perhaps TRBD1 as D (6 bases). This CDR3 has 14 amino acids. Germline values: CDR1 MNHEY, CDR2 SVGAGI. Between the trimmed V and J ends, which lost 5 bases and 0 bases, there was a span of 10 bases.

J is TRBJ2-5 and V is TRBV27, with D possibly being TRBD1 (5 bases). This CDR3 comprises 14 residues. Germline CDR1 and CDR2: MNHEY and SMNVEV (reference sequence). V dropped 5 bases and J dropped 0 bases, with 10 bases sitting between them. The CDR3 nucleotides are TGTGCCAGCAGTATGACAGCGTACCAAGAGACCCAGTACTTC. This sequence encodes CASSMTAYQETQYF.

The chain has TRBV3-1 (or the pseudogene TRBV3-2) and TRBJ1-4, with D perhaps matching TRBD1 (6 bases). Trimming took 3 bases from V and 5 from J, leaving 10 bases between them. The CDR3 is 14 residues long. Germline CDR1 LGHDT, CDR2 YNNKEL (reference sequence). CDR3 nucleotides: TGTGCCAGCAGCCACTCCCAGGGGAATGAAAAACTGTTTTTT. Its translation: CASSHSQGNEKLFF.

This chain uses TRBV18 with TRBJ2-5, with D perhaps TRBD2 (5 bases). The V and J ends lost 1 base and 0 bases respectively, with 15 bases between them. Germline loops: CDR1 KGHSH, CDR2 LQKENI. The length of the CDR3 is 17 residues. CDR3 sequence: CASSPLSGITNQETQYF. The CDR3 bases are TGTGCCAGCTCACCACTATCGGGAATCACCAACCAAGAGACCCAGTACTTC.

The rearrangement joins TRBV19 to TRBJ2-1; D is unclear. Between the trimmed V and J ends, which lost 7 bases and 9 bases, there was a span of 19 bases. Germline-derived CDR1 and CDR2 are LNHDA and SQIVND (reference sequence). This CDR3 contains 14 residues. CDR3 coding DNA: TGTGCCAGTACCCCAAGTGTCCCCATCGGTGAGCAGTTCTTC. Its protein is CASTPSVPIGEQFF.

CDR3 bases: TGCGCCAGCAGAGAGACAGTAGGATCGAACTATGGCTACACCTTC. It yields the protein CASRETVGSNYGYTF. This chain uses TRBV5-1 with TRBJ1-2, with D maybe TRBD1 (5 bases). V was pared by 5 bases and J by 2 bases, with 16 bases between. This CDR3 comprises 15 residues. The germline V gene encodes CDR1 SGHRS and CDR2 YFSETQ.

The CDR3 region is CASSLSANTEAFF. The CDR3 DNA reads as TGTGCCAGCAGCTTATCGGCAAACACTGAAGCTTTCTTT. The rearrangement joins TRBV7-8 to TRBJ1-1; D unresolved. The CDR3 is 13 residues long. Trimming took off 2 bases at V and 2 bases at J, with 6 bases between the two ends. In germline, CDR1 is SGHVS, CDR2 FQNEAQ. Full variable domain (remainder filled in from reference TRBV7-8 and TRBJ1-1): GAGVSQSPRYKVAKRGQDVALRCDPISGHVSLFWYQQALGQGPEFLTYFQNEAQLDKSGLPSDRFFAERPEGSVSTLKIQRTQQEDSAVYLCASSLSANTEAFFGQGTRLTVV.

The chain is built from TRBV29-1 and TRBJ2-7, with a weak D call TRBD2 (5 bases). The CDR3 sequence is 14 residues long. Per germline, CDR1 SQVTM and CDR2 ANQGSEA. The V end lost 5 bases, the J end lost 6 bases, and 20 bases lay between the germline ends. CDR3: CSVTLQAPRGEQYF. The CDR3 DNA follows: TGCAGCGTTACCCTTCAAGCCCCCCGGGGCGAGCAGTACTTC.

This clone was seen only once. This rearrangement joins TRBV6-5 to TRBJ1-1; tentatively, D is TRBD1 (5 bases). Per the germline V gene, CDR1 is MNHEY and CDR2 is SVGAGI. CDR3 length: 15 residues. The ends were cut back, 4 bases at V and 0 bases at J, with 12 bases in the middle. The CDR3 bases are TGTGCCAGCAGTTCGACGGGACTGATGAACACTGAAGCTTTCTTT. It encodes CASSSTGLMNTEAFF.

The chain uses TRBV11-2 and TRBJ2-1; TRBD2 matches 7 bases. CDR3 length: 14 residues. V trimming: 6 bases; J trimming: 9 bases; junction bases outside the gene matches: 11. CDR1 and CDR2 (germline): SGHAT, FQNNGV. The CDR3 region has the DNA TGTGCCAGCAGTCAGACTAGCCCAGCCAGTGAGCAGTTCTTC. Translating it yields CASSQTSPASEQFF.

The chain recombines TRBV19 with TRBJ1-2; 8 positions match TRBD1. V shed 7 bases, J shed 7 bases, and the junction held 11 bases outside the gene matches. Germline-derived CDR1 and CDR2 are LNHDA and SQIVND (reference sequence). This CDR3 has 14 residues. Here the CDR3 reads CASNPRTGQRGYTF. The CDR3, as DNA: TGTGCCAGTAACCCACGGACAGGGCAGCGTGGCTACACCTTC.

The V call is TRBV6-2 or TRBV6-3, the J call TRBJ1-1; D gene uncertain. This CDR3 has 12 amino acids. Germline V gene data show CDR1 as MNHEY and CDR2 as SVGEGT. V lost 1 base and J lost 11, with 11 bases in between. The CDR3 coding sequence is TGTGCCAGCAGTTACTGGGCCGGGAGGGCTTTCTTT. Translated, it gives CASSYWAGRAFF.

The V gene is TRBV6-5, the J gene TRBJ1-5; D is ambiguous. The CDR3 covers 15 residues. The V end was cut by 6 bases, the J end by 3 bases, with 15 bases between. Germline assignment: CDR1 MNHEY and CDR2 SVGAGI. The CDR3 bases are TGTGCCAGCAGAGACACAGCGGGTCCCAATCAGCCCCAGCATTTT. This encodes CASRDTAGPNQPQHF.

The rearrangement uses TRBV28 and TRBJ1-2; D not resolved. Germline V gene data show CDR1 as MDHEN and CDR2 as SYDVKM. This CDR3 comprises 14 residues. V was clipped by 3 bases and J by 4 bases, with 12 bases between them. As DNA, the CDR3 is TGTGCCAGCAGTTTTGGTGACATACTCTATGGCTACACCTTC. Its protein is CASSFGDILYGYTF.

V is TRBV6-5 and J is TRBJ2-1; 8 bases line up with TRBD1. Trimming removed 6 bases from V and 2 bases from J; junction bases left unmatched: 6. CDR1 MNHEY and CDR2 SVGAGI come from the germline V gene. This CDR3 has 15 residues. The CDR3 DNA reads as TGTGCCAGCAGCATGGACAGGGAGCCCTACAATGAGCAGTTCTTC. This translates into CASSMDREPYNEQFF.

This clone was counted between two and nine times. V usage is TRBV6-2 or TRBV6-3 and J usage is TRBJ2-3; D not resolved. Per germline, CDR1 MNHEY and CDR2 SVGEGT. The V and J ends lost 5 bases and 5 bases respectively, with 14 bases between them. This CDR3 comprises 14 residues. Here the CDR3 reads CASSIRLRVDTQYF. The DNA for the CDR3 is TGTGCCAGCAGTATACGGCTTCGGGTAGATACGCAGTATTTT.

The J gene is TRBJ2-3, the V gene TRBV18; the D call may be TRBD1 or TRBD2 (6 bases each). Per the germline V gene, CDR1 is KGHSH and CDR2 is LQKENI. The CDR3 extends over 16 amino acids. With 0 bases removed from V and 4 bases from J, the gap between germline ends came to 14 bases. CDR3 sequence: CASSPPRGTSPDTQYF. DNA of the CDR3: TGTGCCAGCTCACCACCGCGCGGGACAAGCCCAGATACGCAGTATTTT.

V usage is TRBV5-4 and J usage is TRBJ2-7; 7 bases line up with TRBD2. This CDR3 is built from 13 residues. V lost 2 bases and J lost 2; bases outside the gene matches: 1. Germline V gene lookup returns CDR1 SGHNT and CDR2 YYREEE (reference sequence). The CDR3 protein is CASSLRGAYEQYF. In DNA, the CDR3 is TGTGCCAGCAGCTTACGGGGGGCCTACGAGCAGTACTTC.